The clone carrying this TCR beta chain occurred once. As yet, its antigen is unknown. There are 14 residues in the CDR3. Germline V gene sequence: CDR1 MNHEY, CDR2 SVGAGI. Trimming pared 8 bases from V and 3 bases from J, leaving 15 bases between. These data originate in a study of circulating and synovial CD4+ cells in juvenile arthritis. Whole-study results and caveats: Bulk blood CD4 repertoires were more diverse than these. The pathogenic-like versus bulk T cell difference escaped Vbeta family analysis.

Measured with immunoSEQ multiplex PCR; TCRdb has only the in-frame clones, and not every one. The sample lists 30,000 or so clones, about 95% occurring once. The V and J genes are TRBV6-5 and TRBJ2-3, with D perhaps TRBD1 (6 bases). The receptor was isolated from a human donor with juvenile idiopathic arthritis. Sequencing input: CD4+ T cells from blood. The CDR3 bases are TGTGCCAGCGCCCAGGGCAGGGGAACAGATACGCAGTATTTT. This encodes CASAQGRGTDTQYF.